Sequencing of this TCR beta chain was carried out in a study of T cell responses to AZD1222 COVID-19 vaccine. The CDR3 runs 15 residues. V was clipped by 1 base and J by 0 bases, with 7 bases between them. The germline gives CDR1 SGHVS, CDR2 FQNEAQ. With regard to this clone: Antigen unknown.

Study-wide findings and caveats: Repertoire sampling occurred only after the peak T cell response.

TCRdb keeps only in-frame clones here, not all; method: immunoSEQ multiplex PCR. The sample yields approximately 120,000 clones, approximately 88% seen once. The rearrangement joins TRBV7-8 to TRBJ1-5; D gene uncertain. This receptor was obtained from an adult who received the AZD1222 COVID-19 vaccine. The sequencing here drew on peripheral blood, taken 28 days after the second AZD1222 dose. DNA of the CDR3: TGTGCCAGCAGCTTAGGGGAGAATAGCAATCAGCCCCAGCATTTT. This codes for CASSLGENSNQPQHF.